The rows below give T cell receptor beta chains drawn from one sample of a study of monozygotic twins with inflammatory bowel disease. TCRdb reprocessed the 5' RACE reads; each CDR3 protein has one entry and no DNA is given. The repertoire table contains about 210,000 distinct CDR3 sequences. Sequencing was done on a sample of blood. These receptors came from a human donor with ulcerative colitis or Crohn's disease, or a healthy co-twin of an affected twin (not recorded which). Each CDR3 is given with its conserved first and last residue.

v_gene	j_gene	CDR3aa
TRBV7-9	TRBJ1-6	CASSSNMISGPNSPLHF
TRBV7-3	TRBJ2-3	CASSFSGATDTQYF
TRBV7-6	TRBJ2-3	CASSAYSGGEEDTQYF
TRBV20-1	TRBJ2-1	CSASDVNEQFF
TRBV27	TRBJ1-5	CASRSGGRVGNQPQHF
TRBV6-2/TRBV6-3	TRBJ2-7	CASRGTGRTYEQYF
TRBV6-1	TRBJ2-1	CASTGTGLNEQFF
TRBV20-1	TRBJ2-2	CSASSSDTGELFF
TRBV27	TRBJ1-1	CASIFWGANTEAFF
TRBV5-1	TRBJ2-7	CASSLSGPPEEQYF
TRBV5-1	TRBJ2-1	CASSVGGTYNEQFF
TRBV11-1	TRBJ2-3	CASSQSGGPDTQYF
TRBV20-1	TRBJ1-4	CSAKQGLGEKLFF
TRBV5-1	TRBJ2-1	CASSWMGTGSSYNEQFF
TRBV20-1	TRBJ2-7	CSARFGSSYEQYF
TRBV12-3/TRBV12-4	TRBJ1-2	CASSLRGPFYGYTF
TRBV12-3/TRBV12-4	TRBJ1-5	CASSLDSTNQPQHF
TRBV24-1	TRBJ2-1	CATSDLPGQGVPSEQFF
TRBV7-2	TRBJ1-5	CASSGWSSNQPQHF
TRBV6-1	TRBJ1-5	CASRGPGGNQPQHF
TRBV20-1	TRBJ2-5	CSARGLSQETQYF
TRBV11-2	TRBJ2-3	CASSFRVGKIAGSPTDTQYF
TRBV4-1	TRBJ2-1	CASQRIGNSYNEQFF
TRBV6-2/TRBV6-3	TRBJ1-5	CASSYAGEQPQHF
TRBV6-1	TRBJ2-3	CASNRVRTDTQYF
TRBV12-3/TRBV12-4	TRBJ1-1	CASRTGTPNTEAFF
TRBV21-1	TRBJ2-1	CASSKEASVDTYNEQFF
TRBV15	TRBJ1-1	CATSRQTGMNTEAFF
TRBV6-5	TRBJ1-2	CASSLTGGQGYTF
TRBV19	TRBJ2-5	CASSSQGLGETQYF
TRBV24-1	TRBJ1-1	CATRPGGGRRETEAFF